This entry lists 30 T cell receptor beta chains sequenced from one sample in a study of cytomegalovirus exposure and HLA in healthy donors. PCR employed 60 Vbeta and 13 Jbeta primers. The table came from immunoSEQ multiplex PCR; TCRdb's copy has only in-frame clones and leaves some out. The sample contains 150,000 to 200,000 clones, under 80% of which appear only once. The sequencing sample was made of PBMCs. Source of these receptors: a female donor in good health and CMV-seronegative.

V and J are TRBV7-2 and TRBJ1-5; 7 positions agree with TRBD1. Germline V gene data show CDR1 as SGHTA and CDR2 as FQGNSA. The length of the CDR3 is 14 residues. V was pared by 4 bases and J by 7 bases, with 7 bases of the junction left unmatched. The CDR3, as DNA: TGTGCCAGCAGCTCAGGACAGGTGGACCAGCCCCAGCATTTT. Its protein is CASSSGQVDQPQHF.

This clone was observed a handful of times. The V gene is TRBV27, the J gene TRBJ2-7, with a tentative D call TRBD1 (6 bases). Trimming cost V 3 bases and J 0 bases, with 6 bases left between them. This CDR3 is 13 amino acids long. CDR1 MNHEY and CDR2 SMNVEV come from the germline V gene (reference sequence). CDR3 amino acids: CASSLDSSYEQYF. CDR3 DNA: TGTGCCAGCAGTTTGGACAGCTCCTACGAGCAGTACTTC.

A few counts support this clone. The chain has TRBV10-3 and TRBJ1-1; 8 bases match TRBD1. From germline, CDR1 is ENHRY and CDR2 SYGVKD. The CDR3 totals 15 residues. The junction had 17 bases not matched to a gene; V was cut back by 5 bases and J by 12 bases. CDR3 sequence (DNA): TGTGCCATCAGTCCCGGACAGGGCGCTTCGGGAATAACTTTCTTT. The encoded protein is CAISPGQGASGITFF.

This clone has only one observation. The V and J genes are TRBV6-5 and TRBJ2-3; weak D call: TRBD2 (5 bases). The CDR3 is 15 residues long. The V end was cut by 6 bases, the J end by 0 bases, with 13 bases between. The germline CDR1 and CDR2 sequences are MNHEY and SVGAGI. The DNA for the CDR3 is TGTGCCAGCAGGCCCCAGCTAGCTAGCACAGATACGCAGTATTTT. Protein product: CASRPQLASTDTQYF.

The chain couples TRBV9 to TRBJ1-3; D is uncertain. V lost 0 bases, J lost 8 bases, and 12 bases lay in between. CDR3 length: 14 residues. Per germline, CDR1 SGDLS and CDR2 YYNGEE. The CDR3 DNA sequence: TGTGCCAGCAGCGTAGCTTCGGGAAGGGACACCATATATTTT. Translating it yields CASSVASGRDTIYF.

The genes are TRBV18 and TRBJ1-3; 8 bases fit TRBD1. In germline, CDR1 is KGHSH, CDR2 LQKENI. Losses at the gene ends were 3 bases for V and 0 bases for J; bases not matched to a gene: 4. The CDR3 has 16 residues. CDR3 sequence (DNA): TGTGCCAGCTCACCCTCGGACAGGGCCTCTGGAAACACCATATATTTT. As protein: CASSPSDRASGNTIYF.

J is TRBJ1-1 and V is TRBV11-1; D remains unclear. The CDR3 runs 13 residues. Germline CDR1 reads SGHAT; CDR2 reads FQDESV (reference sequence). The germline V and J ends were trimmed by 3 bases and 0 bases, with 5 bases remaining between them. The CDR3, as DNA: TGTGCCAGCAGCTTTTCTATGAACACTGAAGCTTTCTTT. Its translation: CASSFSMNTEAFF. Full variable domain (rest looked up from reference TRBV11-1 and TRBJ1-1): EAEVAQSPRYKITEKSQAVAFWCDPISGHATLYWYRQILGQGPELLVQFQDESVVDDSQLPKDRFSAERLKGVDSTLKIQPAELGDSAMYLCASSFSMNTEAFFGQGTRLTVV.

The V call is TRBV2, the J call TRBJ2-7; D may be TRBD2 (5 bases). The CDR3 is 13 amino acids. Trimming shortened V by 8 bases and J by 4 bases, and 15 bases separated the two germline ends. CDR1 and CDR2 (germline): SNHLY, FYNNEI. In DNA, the CDR3 is TGTGCCAGCTCAGACTACCCCGGGTACGAGCAGTACTTC. It yields the protein CASSDYPGYEQYF.

The chain has TRBV5-1 and TRBJ1-2, with a tentative D call TRBD1 (5 bases). Deletions cut 4 bases from V and 6 bases from J, with 22 bases between. The germline CDR1 and CDR2 sequences are SGHRS and YFSETQ. The length of the CDR3 is 16 residues. The CDR3 region is CASSLAVLGATDGYTF. CDR3 in DNA: TGCGCCAGCAGCCTGGCGGTTTTAGGGGCTACTGATGGCTACACCTTC.

This chain joins TRBV7-9 and TRBJ1-3, with 7 bases aligning to TRBD1. Unmatched junction bases numbered 9, after V lost 0 bases and J lost 4 bases. CDR1 is SEHNR, CDR2 FQNEAQ, per germline (reference sequence). CDR3 length: 17 residues. The CDR3 nucleotides are TGTGCCAGCAGCTTAGCCACAGGGGTCCCTCTCGGAAACACCATATATTTT. It yields the protein CASSLATGVPLGNTIYF.

This clone showed up just a few times. CDR3 sequence reads: CASSLVTQNTGELFF. The CDR3 region has the DNA TGTGCCAGCAGCTTAGTAACACAAAACACCGGGGAGCTGTTTTTT. The chain recombines TRBV5-4 with TRBJ2-2, with D unresolved. The CDR3 spans 15 residues. CDR1 is SGHNT, CDR2 YYREEE, per germline (reference sequence). Trimming removed 2 bases at V and 2 bases at J, with 10 bases between. Combining the CDR3 with reference TRBV5-4 and TRBJ2-2 gives the whole variable domain ETGVTQSPTHLIKTRGQQVTLRCSSQSGHNTVSWYQQALGQGPQFIFQYYREEENGRGNFPPRFSGLQFPNYSSELNVNALELDDSALYLCASSLVTQNTGELFFGEGSRLTVL.

The chain uses TRBV13 and TRBJ2-3; maybe TRBD2 (6 bases). CDR1 is PRHDT and CDR2 is FYEKMQ in the germline V gene (reference sequence). Trimming shortened V by 3 bases and J by 5 bases, and 21 bases separated the two germline ends. This CDR3 contains 17 residues. The CDR3 region is CASSLGGKGPQGDTQYF. The CDR3 DNA is TGTGCCAGCAGCTTGGGAGGCAAGGGGCCCCAGGGAGATACGCAGTATTTT.

V is TRBV10-3 and J is TRBJ1-2; 7 nucleotides match TRBD1. Looked up from germline, CDR1 is ENHRY and CDR2 is SYGVKD. Trimming removed 0 bases from V and 8 bases from J; junction bases left unmatched: 6. CDR3 length equals 14 residues. The CDR3 loop is CAISESSTGVGYTF. CDR3 DNA: TGTGCCATCAGTGAGTCTAGTACAGGGGTAGGCTACACCTTC.

V and J are TRBV6-4 and TRBJ2-3; D may be TRBD2 (6 bases). CDR1 is MRHNA and CDR2 is SNTAGT in the germline V gene. Trimming removed 6 bases at V and 1 base at J, with 14 bases between. CDR3 length equals 15 residues. CDR3 DNA: TGTGCCAGCAGCCCGATACTAGCCCGCACAGATACGCAGTATTTT. Translated: CASSPILARTDTQYF.

The chain links TRBV19 to TRBJ2-4, with D tentatively TRBD1 (6 bases). The length of the CDR3 is 17 residues. The germline V gene has CDR1 LNHDA and CDR2 SQIVND (reference sequence). Trimming shortened V by 1 base and J by 3 bases, and 16 bases separated the two germline ends. CDR3 protein: CASSIVGGVGDKNIQYF. In DNA, the CDR3 is TGTGCCAGTAGTATAGTAGGGGGAGTAGGAGACAAAAACATTCAGTACTTC.

This clone turned up a few times. The chain uses TRBV19 and TRBJ2-3; the D gene is possibly TRBD1 (6 bases). The V gene lost 2 bases and the J gene lost 1 base, with 13 bases spanning the gap. Looked up from germline, CDR1 is LNHDA and CDR2 is SQIVND (reference sequence). This CDR3 comprises 16 residues. CDR3 nucleotides: TGTGCCAGTAGTATATCAGGGACATCCCGCACAGATACGCAGTATTTT. Translating it yields CASSISGTSRTDTQYF.

The chain couples TRBV5-1 to TRBJ2-3, with 8 bases aligning to TRBD2. With 0 bases clipped from V and 2 bases from J, the junction kept 5 bases outside the gene matches. The germline gives CDR1 SGHRS, CDR2 YFSETQ. The CDR3 is 16 amino acids. The CDR3 coding sequence is TGCGCCAGCAGCTTGGAGACTAGCGATTTCACAGATACGCAGTATTTT. This translates into CASSLETSDFTDTQYF.

This chain links TRBV5-6 with TRBJ2-5; 10 bases line up with TRBD1. The germline gives CDR1 SGHDT, CDR2 YYEEEE. The CDR3 is 17 residues long. V shed 7 bases and J 1 base; nucleotides not matched to a gene: 13. The CDR3 spells CASLPGGDRGFQETQYF. For the CDR3, the DNA is TGTGCCAGCCTCCCAGGAGGGGACAGGGGTTTCCAAGAGACCCAGTACTTC. Together with reference TRBV5-6 and TRBJ2-5, the CDR3 gives the full variable domain: DAGVTQSPTHLIKTRGQQVTLRCSPKSGHDTVSWYQQALGQGPQFIFQYYEEEERQRGNFPDRFSGHQFPNYSSELNVNALLLGDSALYLCASLPGGDRGFQETQYFGPGTRLLVL.

V is TRBV2 and J is TRBJ1-2; 7 bases are shared with TRBD1. The CDR3 runs to 14 residues. Trimming at V came to 4 bases and at J to 2 bases, leaving 4 bases not matched to a gene. Per germline, CDR1 SNHLY and CDR2 FYNNEI. CDR3 bases: TGTGCCAGCAGTGGACAGGGCCAGAACTATGGCTACACCTTC. Encoded protein: CASSGQGQNYGYTF.

This clone was seen only a few times. The J gene is TRBJ1-2, the V gene TRBV30; 8 nucleotides agree with TRBD1. Germline V CDR1 and CDR2: GTSNPN, SVGIG (reference sequence). The CDR3 consists of 13 residues. Trimming cost V 5 bases and J 3 bases; bases outside gene matches: 5. In nucleotides, the CDR3 is TGTGCCTGGGGACAGGGAACGGACTATGGCTACACCTTC. Translated: CAWGQGTDYGYTF.

This rearrangement joins TRBV30 to TRBJ1-5, with unresolved D. Deletions cut 5 bases from V and 3 bases from J, with 11 bases between. The CDR3 has 13 residues. Germline values: CDR1 GTSNPN, CDR2 SVGIG (reference sequence). The CDR3 region is CAWGGSPNQPQHF. CDR3 in DNA: TGTGCCTGGGGCGGGTCACCCAATCAGCCCCAGCATTTT.

This clone was counted once. The chain combines TRBV30 with TRBJ2-5, with 14 bases identical to TRBD2. The ends lost 4 bases at V and 11 bases at J; junction bases unmatched: 9. This CDR3 is built from 14 residues. Germline CDR1 reads GTSNPN; CDR2 reads SVGIG (reference sequence). The chain's CDR3 is CAWNRLAGGGEQYF. DNA for the CDR3: TGTGCCTGGAATCGACTAGCGGGAGGGGGGGAGCAGTACTTC.

The chain recombines TRBV6-1 with TRBJ1-5, with D possibly matching TRBD1 (5 bases). The germline V gene encodes CDR1 MNHNS and CDR2 SASEGT. This CDR3 region has 13 residues. V lost 4 bases to trimming and J lost 3 bases, with 7 bases between them. CDR3: CASSGGPNQPQHF. CDR3 DNA sequence: TGTGCCAGCAGTGGGGGCCCCAATCAGCCCCAGCATTTT.

This clone occurred a few times. This chain joins TRBV27 and TRBJ2-7; the D gene is possibly TRBD1 (6 bases). There are 15 residues in the CDR3. Germline loops: CDR1 MNHEY, CDR2 SMNVEV (reference sequence). V shed 4 bases and J shed 0 bases, with 13 bases lying between them. This CDR3 reads CASSSQGFGSYEQYF. CDR3 nucleotides: TGTGCCAGCAGTTCTCAGGGGTTCGGCTCCTACGAGCAGTACTTC.

This clone has more than one count but fewer than ten. The chain has TRBV10-2 and TRBJ1-4; weak D call: TRBD1 (5 bases). Trimming removed 0 bases from V and 8 bases from J, with 13 bases in between. CDR1 is WSHSY and CDR2 is SAAADI in the germline V gene. This CDR3 has 15 residues. This CDR3 is CASSESGGVSEKLFF. DNA for the CDR3: TGCGCCAGCAGTGAGTCAGGAGGGGTGTCAGAAAAACTGTTTTTT.

The chain employs TRBV10-3 and TRBJ1-1; TRBD1 agrees at 7 bases. Trimming took 10 bases from V and 0 from J; bases not matched to a gene: 11. CDR3 length: 15 residues. CDR1 and CDR2 (germline): ENHRY, SYGVKD. In DNA, the CDR3 is TGTGCCACGACGAAACAGGGGCCATTGAACACTGAAGCTTTCTTT. Its translation is CATTKQGPLNTEAFF.

The chain employs TRBV21-1 and TRBJ1-5; the table's D call TRBD1 went unverified against the DNA. TRBV21-1 is labeled a pseudogene. There are 19 residues in the CDR3. The CDR3 protein is CASSKESSFRVWSNQPQHF. In nucleotides, the CDR3 is TGTGCCAGCAGCAAAGAAAGTTCCTTCAGGGTATGGAGCAATCAGCCCCAGCATTTT.

At least ten counts were recorded for this clone. The V call is TRBV19, the J call TRBJ2-2, with D unresolved. The CDR3 has 12 amino acids. Germline V CDR1 and CDR2: LNHDA, SQIVND (reference sequence). The V end was cut by 4 bases, the J end by 5 bases, with 5 bases between. The CDR3 region has the DNA TGTGCCAGTAGTAGAGGAACCGGGGAGCTGTTTTTT. It codes for CASSRGTGELFF.

This clone was counted only a few times. The chain couples TRBV5-4 to TRBJ2-2; D is ambiguous. Germline lookup yields CDR1 SGHNT and CDR2 YYREEE (reference sequence). V shed 0 bases and J shed 0 bases, with 9 bases lying between them. CDR3 length equals 16 residues. CDR3 in amino acids: CASSLGPYTNTGELFF. The CDR3 coding sequence is TGTGCCAGCAGCTTGGGTCCCTATACGAACACCGGGGAGCTGTTTTTT.

The V gene is TRBV6-5, the J gene TRBJ1-6, with 8 bases matching TRBD1. CDR1 is MNHEY, CDR2 SVGAGI, per germline. V lost 5 bases and J lost 8; bases outside the gene matches: 8. CDR3 length: 15 amino acids. CDR3 DNA sequence: TGTGCCAGCAGTATAACAGGGGGGAGTTATTCACCCCTCCACTTT. Residues: CASSITGGSYSPLHF.